This T cell receptor (beta chain) appears in the sequencing data of a study of blood T cell repertoires in COVID-19. Study summary: Recovery among Cohort 3 donors was established by two negative PCRs, clearance, or symptom resolution.

Sequenced by immunoSEQ multiplex PCR; TCRdb stores in-frame clones only, minus some. The data show more than 300,000 clones, around 87% seen once. Trimming removed 7 bases from V and 5 bases from J; junction bases left unmatched: 6. Per germline, CDR1 MDHEN and CDR2 SYDVKM. This CDR3 is built from 15 residues. This clone was seen more than once but under ten times. The J gene is TRBJ2-2, the V gene TRBV28; 11 bases map to TRBD2. Source material: PBMCs or T cells enriched from blood (not recorded which). This receptor was obtained from a man aged 35 to 55 in a cohort exposed to, infected with or recovered from COVID-19 (not recorded which). CDR3 nucleotides: TGTGCCAGCAATAGCGGGAGGGCCCGGACCGGGGAGCTGTTTTTT. This gives the protein CASNSGRARTGELFF.